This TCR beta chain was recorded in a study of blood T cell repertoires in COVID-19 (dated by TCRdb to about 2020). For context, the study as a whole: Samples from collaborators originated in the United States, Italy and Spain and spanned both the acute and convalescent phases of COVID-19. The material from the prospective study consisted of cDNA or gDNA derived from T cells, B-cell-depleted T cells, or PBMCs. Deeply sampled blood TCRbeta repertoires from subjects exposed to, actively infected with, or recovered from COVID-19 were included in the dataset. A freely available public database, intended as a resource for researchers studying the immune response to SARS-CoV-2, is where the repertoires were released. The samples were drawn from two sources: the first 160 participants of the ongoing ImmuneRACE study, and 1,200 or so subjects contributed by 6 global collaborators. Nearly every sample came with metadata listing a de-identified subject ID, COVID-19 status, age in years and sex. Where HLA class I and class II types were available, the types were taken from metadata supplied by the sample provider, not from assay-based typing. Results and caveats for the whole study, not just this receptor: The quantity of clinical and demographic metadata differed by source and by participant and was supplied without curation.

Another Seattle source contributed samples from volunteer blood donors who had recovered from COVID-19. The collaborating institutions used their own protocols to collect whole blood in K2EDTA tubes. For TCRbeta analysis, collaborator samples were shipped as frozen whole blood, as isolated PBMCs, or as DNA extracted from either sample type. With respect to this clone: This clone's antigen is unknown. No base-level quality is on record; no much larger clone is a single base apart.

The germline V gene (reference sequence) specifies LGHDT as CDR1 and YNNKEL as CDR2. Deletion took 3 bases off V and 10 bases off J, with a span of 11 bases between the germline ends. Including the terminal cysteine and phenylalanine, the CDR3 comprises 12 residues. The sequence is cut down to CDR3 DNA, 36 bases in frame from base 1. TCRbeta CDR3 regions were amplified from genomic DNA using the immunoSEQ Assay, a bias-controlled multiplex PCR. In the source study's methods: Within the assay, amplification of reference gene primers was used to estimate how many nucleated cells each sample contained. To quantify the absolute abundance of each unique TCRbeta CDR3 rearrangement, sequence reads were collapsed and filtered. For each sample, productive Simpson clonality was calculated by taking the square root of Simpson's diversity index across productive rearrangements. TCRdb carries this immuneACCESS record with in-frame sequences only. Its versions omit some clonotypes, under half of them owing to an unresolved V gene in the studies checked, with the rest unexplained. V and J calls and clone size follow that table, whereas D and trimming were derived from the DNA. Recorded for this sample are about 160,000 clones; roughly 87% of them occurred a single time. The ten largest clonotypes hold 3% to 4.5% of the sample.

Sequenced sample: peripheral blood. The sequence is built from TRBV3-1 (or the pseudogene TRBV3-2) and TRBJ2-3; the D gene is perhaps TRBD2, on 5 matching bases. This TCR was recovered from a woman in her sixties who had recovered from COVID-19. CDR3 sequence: CASSHILDSQYF. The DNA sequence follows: TGTGCCAGCAGCCATATACTAGACTCGCAGTATTTT.